Below, 10 T cell receptor beta chains from the same sample are listed, as sequenced in a study of glioma-infiltrating T cells. Amplification of TCR alpha and beta CDR3 regions from RNA used iRepertoire nested multiplex PCR. MiXCR, applied by TCRdb to the multiplex PCR reads, yields one record per CDR3 protein. The sample includes over 130,000 distinct CDR3 sequences, about two fifths of them seen just once. Material: glioma tissue, nonneoplastic brain tissue, or PBMCs (not recorded which). The receptors here all came from a human donor with low-grade glioma or glioblastoma, undergoing nonglioma brain surgery, or in good health (not recorded which).

There are a few counts of this clonotype. The rearrangement uses TRBV28 and TRBJ2-1; D call uncertain. Trimming took off 4 bases at V and 8 bases at J, with 21 bases between the two ends. CDR3 length equals 16 residues. Germline values: CDR1 MDHEN, CDR2 SYDVKM. This CDR3 reads CASSSPRAGNSHEQFF. CDR3 nucleotide sequence: TGTGCCAGCAGTTCCCCCCGGGCAGGTAATTCCCATGAGCAGTTCTTC.

This clonotype appeared a few times. The V call is TRBV19, the J call TRBJ1-5, with D unclear. The germline gives CDR1 LNHDA, CDR2 SQIVND (reference sequence). Trimming pared 3 bases from V and 0 bases from J, leaving 12 bases between. This CDR3 is 16 amino acids long. This chain's CDR3 is CASSIGQAYSNQPQHF. The CDR3 DNA sequence: TGTGCCAGTAGTATTGGGCAGGCTTATAGCAATCAGCCCCAGCATTTT.

Written as DNA, the CDR3 is TGTGCCAGCAGCTTAGGGTTCGGGGCGAACACTGAAGCTTTCTTT. Residues: CASSLGFGANTEAFF. The chain is built from TRBV7-2 and TRBJ1-1; the D gene is possibly TRBD1 (5 bases). This CDR3 is built from 15 residues. In germline, CDR1 is SGHTA, CDR2 FQGNSA. Trimming took off 1 base at V and 1 base at J, with 10 bases between the two ends.

A few counts support this clonotype. This sequence joins TRBV27 and TRBJ2-7; D is undetermined. The CDR3 covers 11 residues. Trimming left V 6 bases short and J 7 bases short, with 10 bases between. Germline V CDR1 and CDR2: MNHEY, SMNVEV (reference sequence). The CDR3 spells CASRGITEQYF. CDR3 bases: TGTGCCAGCAGAGGTATTACAGAGCAGTACTTC.

In this sample, this clonotype turned up a few times. The J gene is TRBJ1-5, the V gene TRBV20-1; 7 bases line up with TRBD1. The ends lost 6 bases at V and 4 bases at J; junction bases unmatched: 9. Germline CDR1 is DFQATT and CDR2 is SNEGSKA (reference sequence). There are 14 residues in the CDR3. The chain's CDR3 is CSAIGAGGNQPQHF. CDR3 bases: TGCAGTGCAATCGGGGCAGGGGGAAATCAGCCCCAGCATTTT.

V is TRBV4-3 and J is TRBJ2-3; D is uncertain. V was clipped by 0 bases and J by 2 bases, with 12 bases between them. CDR1 and CDR2 from the germline V gene are LGHNA and YSLEER. The CDR3 has 16 amino acids. As DNA, the CDR3 is TGCGCCAGCAGCCAAGAAGGAGTTATCCCCACAGATACGCAGTATTTT. It specifies CASSQEGVIPTDTQYF.

The chain recombines TRBV6-1 with TRBJ1-5; TRBD1 agrees at 7 bases. The CDR3 contains 14 residues. Germline V gives CDR1 MNHNS, CDR2 SASEGT. Trimming cost V 0 bases and J 8 bases; bases outside gene matches: 4. Written as DNA, the CDR3 is TGTGCCAGCAGTGAAGCGACAGGGTTAAAGCCCCAGCATTTT. Amino acids: CASSEATGLKPQHF.

The chain employs TRBV20-1 and TRBJ1-1; a possible D gene is TRBD1 (6 bases). The CDR3 runs 12 residues. Between the trimmed V and J ends, which lost 6 bases and 0 bases, there was a span of 8 bases. In germline, CDR1 is DFQATT, CDR2 SNEGSKA (reference sequence). CDR3 sequence reads: CSASGVNTEAFF. The CDR3 DNA reads TGCAGTGCGTCAGGGGTGAACACTGAAGCTTTCTTT.

J is TRBJ1-2 and V is TRBV19; D might be TRBD1 (5 bases). This CDR3 is 11 amino acids long. V lost 7 bases and J 8 bases, leaving 11 bases between the germline ends. The germline gives CDR1 LNHDA, CDR2 SQIVND (reference sequence). CDR3 loop: CASTDNEGYTF. CDR3 bases: TGTGCCAGTACGGACAACGAAGGCTACACCTTC.

The rearrangement links TRBV12-3 or TRBV12-4 to TRBJ2-5, with TRBD1 identical over 7 bases. This CDR3 is built from 15 residues. The ends lost 6 bases at V and 2 bases at J; junction bases unmatched: 9. As DNA, the CDR3 is TGTGCCAGCAGCCTATGGACAGGTCCGCAAGAGACCCAGTACTTC. Translated, it gives CASSLWTGPQETQYF.